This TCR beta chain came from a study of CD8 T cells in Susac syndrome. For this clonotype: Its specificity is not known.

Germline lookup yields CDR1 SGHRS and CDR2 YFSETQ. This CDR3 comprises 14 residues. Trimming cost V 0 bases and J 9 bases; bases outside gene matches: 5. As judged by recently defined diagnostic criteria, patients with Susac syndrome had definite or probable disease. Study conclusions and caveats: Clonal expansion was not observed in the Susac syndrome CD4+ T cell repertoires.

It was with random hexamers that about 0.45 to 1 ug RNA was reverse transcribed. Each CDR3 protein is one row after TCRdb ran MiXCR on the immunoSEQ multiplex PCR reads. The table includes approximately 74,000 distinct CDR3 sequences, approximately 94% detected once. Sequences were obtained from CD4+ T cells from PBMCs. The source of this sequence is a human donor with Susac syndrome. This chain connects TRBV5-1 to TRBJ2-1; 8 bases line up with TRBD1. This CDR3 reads CASSLDPGGGEQFF. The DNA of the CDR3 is TGCGCCAGCAGCTTGGATCCAGGGGGCGGTGAGCAGTTCTTC.